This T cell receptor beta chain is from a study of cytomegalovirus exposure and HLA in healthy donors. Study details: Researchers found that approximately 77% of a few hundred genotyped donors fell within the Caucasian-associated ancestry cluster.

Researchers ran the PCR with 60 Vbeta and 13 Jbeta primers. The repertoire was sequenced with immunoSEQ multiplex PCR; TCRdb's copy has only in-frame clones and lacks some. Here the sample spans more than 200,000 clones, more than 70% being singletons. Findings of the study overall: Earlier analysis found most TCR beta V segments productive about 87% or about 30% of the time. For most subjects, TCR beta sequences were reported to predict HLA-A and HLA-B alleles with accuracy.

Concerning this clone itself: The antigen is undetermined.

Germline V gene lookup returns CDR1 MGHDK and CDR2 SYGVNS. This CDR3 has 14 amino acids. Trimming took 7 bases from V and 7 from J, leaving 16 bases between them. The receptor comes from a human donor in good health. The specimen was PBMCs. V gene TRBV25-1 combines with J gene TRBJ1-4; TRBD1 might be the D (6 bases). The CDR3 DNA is TGTGCCAGCATGGGACACAGGGCGGGTGAAAAACTGTTTTTT. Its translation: CASMGHRAGEKLFF. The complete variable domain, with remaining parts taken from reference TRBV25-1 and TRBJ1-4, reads EADIYQTPRYLVIGTGKKITLECSQTMGHDKMYWYQQDPGMELHLIHYSYGVNSTEKGDLSSESTVSRIRTEHFPLTLESARPSHTSQYLCASMGHRAGEKLFFGSGTQLSVL.